Presented here are 31 T cell receptor beta chains from one specimen sequenced in a study of precursors of human CD4 cytotoxic T cells. From the reads, TCRdb called clonotypes with MiXCR, one entry per CDR3 protein. The repertoire holds over 600 distinct CDR3 sequences, with 14% as singletons. Sorted CD4+ central memory, effector memory, IL-7R-high TEMRA and IL-7R-negative TEMRA cells underwent bulk UMI sequencing. The source material was memory CD4+ T cells from blood (PBMCs). These receptors came from a human donor in good health.

Within the sample, this clonotype is large. The V gene is TRBV5-6, the J gene TRBJ2-7, with TRBD1 identical over 8 bases. The CDR3 contains 15 residues. Trimming removed 3 bases from V and 0 bases from J; junction bases left unmatched: 5. Germline V CDR1 and CDR2: SGHDT, YYEEEE. The CDR3 nucleotides read TGTGCCAGCAGCTCCTGGACAGGGAACTCCTACGAGCAGTACTTC. The encoded protein is CASSSWTGNSYEQYF.

By share, this clonotype ranks as large. This chain uses TRBV18 with TRBJ2-2; 12 bases align to TRBD2. The CDR3 is made up of 18 amino acids. Germline-derived CDR1 and CDR2 are KGHSH and LQKENI. Trimming took 4 bases from V and 5 from J; bases not matched to a gene: 11. CDR3 in DNA: TGTGCCAGCTCACTTTTCCTTCGGACTAGCGGGACTACCGGGGAGCTGTTTTTT. Translation: CASSLFLRTSGTTGELFF.

This sequence joins TRBV18 and TRBJ2-7; D might be TRBD1 (6 bases). The germline CDR1 and CDR2 sequences are KGHSH and LQKENI. The CDR3 runs 14 residues. V was cut by 5 bases and J by 4 bases, with 15 bases left in between. CDR3 sequence: CASSFKEGVYEQYF. In DNA form, the CDR3 reads TGTGCCAGCTCATTCAAAGAGGGGGTGTACGAGCAGTACTTC.

This clonotype occurred a few times. V gene TRBV5-5 combines with J gene TRBJ2-3; unclear D gene. The CDR3 is made up of 13 amino acids. In germline, CDR1 is SGHKS, CDR2 YYEKEE (reference sequence). V was trimmed by 2 bases and J by 0 bases, leaving 4 bases between them. In nucleotides, the CDR3 is TGTGCCAGCAGCTTTTACAGCACAGATACGCAGTATTTT. Protein: CASSFYSTDTQYF.

This clonotype showed up just a few times. The rearrangement links TRBV28 to TRBJ2-3; 8 nucleotides agree with TRBD2. The germline V gene has CDR1 MDHEN and CDR2 SYDVKM. The CDR3 runs 18 residues. V dropped 4 bases and J dropped 4; count of bases not matched to a gene: 16. CDR3 in amino acids: CASSSRGGIPVNSDTQYF. The DNA of the CDR3 is TGTGCCAGCAGTTCTCGCGGGGGGATCCCCGTGAACTCAGATACGCAGTATTTT.

DNA for the CDR3: TGCAGTGCTAGCGTTAGACAGCTAAATAACTATGGCTACACCTTC. Translation: CSASVRQLNNYGYTF. V is TRBV20-1 and J is TRBJ1-2; possible D gene TRBD1, 5 bases. The germline V gene has CDR1 DFQATT and CDR2 SNEGSKA (reference sequence). The V gene lost 3 bases and the J gene lost 1 base, with 15 bases spanning the gap. The CDR3 has 15 amino acids.

The V and J genes are TRBV20-1 and TRBJ2-1; D not resolved. Trimming stripped 2 bases from V and 9 bases from J, with 17 bases between. The length of the CDR3 is 14 residues. The germline gives CDR1 DFQATT, CDR2 SNEGSKA (reference sequence). In DNA form, the CDR3 reads TGCAGTGCTAGAATCGACCGTAGTTTGGGTGAGCAGTTCTTC. Protein product: CSARIDRSLGEQFF.

V gene TRBV14 combines with J gene TRBJ2-3; D uncertain. V lost 4 bases and J 2 bases, leaving 16 bases between the germline ends. The CDR3 totals 16 residues. The germline CDR1 and CDR2 sequences are SGHDN and FVKESK. CDR3 sequence (DNA): TGTGCCAGCAGCCCCGCCTCCTTACTACTCACAGATACGCAGTATTTT. It yields the protein CASSPASLLLTDTQYF.

This clonotype was counted between two and nine times. The V and J genes are TRBV20-1 and TRBJ1-4, with 9 bases aligning to TRBD1. Per the germline V gene, CDR1 is DFQATT and CDR2 is SNEGSKA (reference sequence). V shed 5 bases, J shed 8 bases, and the junction held 9 bases outside the gene matches. The CDR3 has 14 residues. The CDR3 spells CSAPRRTGEEKLFF. The CDR3 region has the DNA TGCAGTGCTCCTCGTCGGACAGGGGAAGAAAAACTGTTTTTT.

This clonotype turned up a few times. The chain recombines TRBV29-1 with TRBJ2-7; possibly TRBD1 or TRBD2 for D (5 bases each). V gave up 7 bases and J gave up 4 bases, with 11 bases separating them. The CDR3 consists of 11 residues. CDR1 and CDR2 (germline): SQVTM, ANQGSEA. CDR3 loop: CSGGTQYEQYF. DNA of the CDR3: TGCAGCGGTGGGACCCAATACGAGCAGTACTTC.

This clonotype is categorized as large (0.1 to 1%). V and J are TRBV19 and TRBJ1-1; D is undetermined. Looked up from germline, CDR1 is LNHDA and CDR2 is SQIVND (reference sequence). The CDR3 sequence is 13 residues long. V dropped 5 bases and J dropped 4 bases, with 11 bases sitting between them. The CDR3 loop is CASSSSGSTEAFF. CDR3 coding DNA: TGTGCCAGTAGTTCGTCTGGGAGCACTGAAGCTTTCTTT.

This clonotype was counted only a few times. This chain connects TRBV7-8 to TRBJ2-2; no clear D gene. The CDR3 consists of 13 residues. Germline CDR1 reads SGHVS; CDR2 reads FQNEAQ. The V end lost 2 bases, the J end lost 2 bases, and 3 bases lay between the germline ends. The CDR3 protein is CASSLSNTGELFF. The CDR3 DNA sequence: TGTGCCAGCAGCTTAAGCAACACCGGGGAGCTGTTTTTT. Using reference TRBV7-8 and TRBJ2-2 for the parts outside the CDR3, the full variable domain is GAGVSQSPRYKVAKRGQDVALRCDPISGHVSLFWYQQALGQGPEFLTYFQNEAQLDKSGLPSDRFFAERPEGSVSTLKIQRTQQEDSAVYLCASSLSNTGELFFGEGSRLTVL.

The rearrangement joins TRBV5-4 to TRBJ2-1; D possibly corresponds to TRBD2 (6 bases). CDR3 size: 15 residues. Trimming shortened V by 5 bases and J by 0 bases, and 12 bases separated the two germline ends. Per germline, CDR1 SGHNT and CDR2 YYREEE (reference sequence). The CDR3, as DNA: TGTGCCAGCAGACAAATCGGGGGCTCCTACAATGAGCAGTTCTTC. Translation: CASRQIGGSYNEQFF.

The chain recombines TRBV5-1 with TRBJ2-7; 8 positions match TRBD2. V shed 4 bases and J 3 bases; nucleotides not matched to a gene: 9. Germline CDR1 and CDR2: SGHRS and YFSETQ. The CDR3 length is 15 residues. The CDR3 region has the DNA TGCGCCAGCAGCCAATTAGCGGGAAAAGGCTACGAGCAGTACTTC. Protein product: CASSQLAGKGYEQYF.

The rearrangement joins TRBV4-1 to TRBJ1-2; 12 bases are a match to TRBD1. The CDR3 totals 17 residues. Germline V gene data show CDR1 as MGHRA and CDR2 as YSYEKL. V shed 3 bases and J 8 bases; nucleotides not matched to a gene: 13. The CDR3 is CASSQPILRDRGLGYTF. The CDR3, as DNA: TGCGCCAGCAGCCAGCCGATCCTCCGGGACAGGGGGCTCGGCTACACCTTC.

The J gene is TRBJ2-5, the V gene TRBV5-5; TRBD1 is a possible D gene (6 bases). The germline gives CDR1 SGHKS, CDR2 YYEKEE (reference sequence). The CDR3 runs 14 residues. Trimming shortened V by 0 bases and J by 4 bases, and 10 bases separated the two germline ends. CDR3: CASSLGQARETQYF. CDR3 nucleotides: TGTGCCAGCAGCTTGGGACAGGCAAGAGAGACCCAGTACTTC.

This clonotype showed up just a few times. The genes are TRBV5-4 and TRBJ2-2, with D unclear. The CDR3 consists of 15 residues. Germline V gene data show CDR1 as SGHNT and CDR2 as YYREEE (reference sequence). V lost 5 bases, J lost 5 bases, and 16 bases lay in between. The CDR3 DNA is TGTGCCAGCAGAAAAAATACAGAGAGGACCGGGGAGCTGTTTTTT. The encoded protein is CASRKNTERTGELFF.

The V call is TRBV12-3 or TRBV12-4, the J call TRBJ1-3, with a tentative D call TRBD1 (5 bases). V lost 6 bases and J lost 0, with 12 bases in between. The CDR3 contains 15 residues. The CDR3 DNA reads TGTGCCAGCAGCGAACAGGTTCTCTCTGGAAACACCATATATTTT. Protein sequence: CASSEQVLSGNTIYF.

By share, this clonotype counts as large (0.1 to 1%). CDR3: CASIRQGPNTGELFF. The CDR3 DNA is TGTGCCAGCATCAGACAGGGCCCGAACACCGGGGAGCTGTTTTTT. The V call is TRBV12-3 or TRBV12-4, the J call TRBJ2-2; 7 bases match TRBD1. The trim removed 7 bases at V and 0 bases at J, leaving 5 bases unmatched. The CDR3 runs 15 residues.

This clonotype was seen only a few times. Here the CDR3 reads CASSESGTPSRQYF. The CDR3 DNA is TGTGCCAGCAGTGAATCAGGGACACCCTCCCGGCAGTACTTC. The chain recombines TRBV25-1 with TRBJ2-7, with D possibly TRBD1 on 6 matching bases. Germline CDR1 reads MGHDK; CDR2 reads SYGVNS. The CDR3 is 14 amino acids. V lost 1 base to trimming and J lost 9 bases, with 16 bases between them.

The genes are TRBV20-1 and TRBJ1-6, with D possibly TRBD1 on 5 matching bases. The V end lost 3 bases, the J end lost 7 bases, and 22 bases lay between the germline ends. Germline V CDR1 and CDR2: DFQATT, SNEGSKA (reference sequence). The CDR3 is 17 amino acids. The CDR3 spells CSARAHMGQGKNSPLHF. In DNA form, the CDR3 reads TGCAGTGCTAGGGCCCACATGGGGCAGGGAAAGAATTCACCCCTCCACTTT.

This clonotype is large. Here the CDR3 DNA reads TGTGCCAGCAGTAGGGGGTCGCATCAGCCCCAGCATTTT. This sequence encodes CASSRGSHQPQHF. This chain joins TRBV6-5 and TRBJ1-5; possible D gene TRBD1, 6 bases. This CDR3 region has 13 residues. Trimming cost V 5 bases and J 5 bases, with 10 bases left between them. Germline CDR1 and CDR2: MNHEY and SVGAGI.

This chain joins TRBV4-1 and TRBJ2-5; D is undetermined. The CDR3 totals 12 residues. V shed 0 bases and J shed 4 bases, with 3 bases lying between them. Germline assignment: CDR1 MGHRA and CDR2 YSYEKL. CDR3 coding DNA: TGCGCCAGCAGCCAAGATCGAGAGACCCAGTACTTC. The encoded protein is CASSQDRETQYF.

Comments on this clonotype: The junction departs from the called germline gene at one end, perhaps through a read error. This chain links TRBV29-1 with TRBJ2-1, with D possibly being TRBD2 (6 bases). Germline CDR1 SQVTM, CDR2 ANQGSEA. CDR3 length equals 8 residues. CDR3 DNA: TGCAGCGTTTCGGAGGGACTCTTC. It encodes CSVSEGLF.

The CDR3 DNA reads TGCAGTGCTAGAATCCGGGCAGGCAATCAGCCCCAGCATTTT. Its translation: CSARIRAGNQPQHF. The rearrangement joins TRBV20-1 to TRBJ1-5, with D unclear. Germline CDR1 reads DFQATT; CDR2 reads SNEGSKA (reference sequence). The V and J ends lost 2 bases and 2 bases respectively, with 10 bases between them. CDR3 length: 14 residues.

This clonotype was counted between two and nine times. The J gene is TRBJ2-3, the V gene TRBV2, with 12 bases lining up with TRBD2. This CDR3 region has 18 residues. Germline V gives CDR1 SNHLY, CDR2 FYNNEI. V lost 1 base and J lost 7; bases outside the gene matches: 12. CDR3 amino acids: CASSEERLAGVGFYTQYF. In DNA, the CDR3 is TGTGCCAGCAGTGAAGAACGACTAGCGGGAGTCGGTTTTTATACGCAGTATTTT. The full variable domain, completed using reference TRBV2 and TRBJ2-3, is EPEVTQTPSHQVTQMGQEVILRCVPISNHLYFYWYRQILGQKVEFLVSFYNNEISEKSEIFDDQFSVERPDGSNFTLKIRSTKLEDSAMYFCASSEERLAGVGFYTQYFGPGTRLTVL.

The chain couples TRBV5-1 to TRBJ2-5; 11 nucleotides match TRBD2. The CDR3 extends over 20 amino acids. Germline CDR1 and CDR2: SGHRS and YFSETQ. The junction had 15 bases not matched to a gene; V was cut back by 2 bases and J by 0 bases. Here the CDR3 DNA reads TGCGCCAGCAGCTTAAGACTAGCGGGATTGCGATTAGGGTACCAAGAGACCCAGTACTTC. This translates into CASSLRLAGLRLGYQETQYF. Full variable domain (missing parts from reference TRBV5-1 and TRBJ2-5): KAGVTQTPRYLIKTRGQQVTLSCSPISGHRSVSWYQQTPGQGLQFLFEYFSETQRNKGNFPGRFSGRQFSNSRSEMNVSTLELGDSALYLCASSLRLAGLRLGYQETQYFGPGTRLLVL.

The chain couples TRBV3-1 to TRBJ1-1; D perhaps matches TRBD1 (5 bases). Per germline, CDR1 LGHDT and CDR2 YNNKEL (reference sequence). The germline V and J ends were trimmed by 0 bases and 7 bases, with 15 bases remaining between them. This CDR3 spans 15 amino acids. The CDR3 here is CASSQDYVGTGEAFF. CDR3 in DNA: TGTGCCAGCAGCCAAGATTATGTGGGGACTGGTGAAGCTTTCTTT.

This clonotype was observed a handful of times. The CDR3: CASSRYRTGLRTDTQYF. Written as DNA, the CDR3 is TGCGCCAGCAGCCGCTATAGGACAGGGCTTCGCACAGATACGCAGTATTTT. V and J are TRBV4-1 and TRBJ2-3, with TRBD1 matching 8 bases. CDR1 is MGHRA and CDR2 is YSYEKL in the germline V gene. After removal of 4 bases from V and 1 base from J, the junction contained 10 bases not matched to a gene. The CDR3 has 17 residues.

This clonotype showed up just a few times. The chain uses TRBV7-2 and TRBJ2-1, with 9 nucleotides matching TRBD1. Germline V gene sequence: CDR1 SGHTA, CDR2 FQGNSA. V lost 5 bases to trimming and J lost 2 bases; unmatched junction nucleotides: 4. This CDR3 region has 15 residues. In DNA, the CDR3 is TGTGCCAGCAGCAACCGGGACAGGGCCTACAATGAGCAGTTCTTC. It specifies CASSNRDRAYNEQFF.

This clonotype was counted only a few times. CDR3 loop: CASSGSRGPEGETQYF. The CDR3, as DNA: TGCGCCAGCAGCGGTTCCAGGGGCCCCGAGGGGGAGACCCAGTACTTC. J is TRBJ2-5 and V is TRBV5-1; D perhaps matches TRBD1 (6 bases). The CDR3 sequence is 16 residues long. Per germline, CDR1 SGHRS and CDR2 YFSETQ. V was pared by 4 bases and J by 5 bases, with 21 bases between.